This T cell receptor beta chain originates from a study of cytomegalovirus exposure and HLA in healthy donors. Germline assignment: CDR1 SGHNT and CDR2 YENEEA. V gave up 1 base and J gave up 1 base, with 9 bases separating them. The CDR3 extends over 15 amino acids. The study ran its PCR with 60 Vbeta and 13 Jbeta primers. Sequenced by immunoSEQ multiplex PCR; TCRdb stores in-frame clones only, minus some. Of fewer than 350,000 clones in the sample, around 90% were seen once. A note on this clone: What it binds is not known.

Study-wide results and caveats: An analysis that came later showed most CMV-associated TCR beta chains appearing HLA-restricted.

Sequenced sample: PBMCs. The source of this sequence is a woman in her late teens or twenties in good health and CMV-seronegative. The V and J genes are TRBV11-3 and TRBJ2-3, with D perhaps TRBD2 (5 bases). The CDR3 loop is CASSLGAGRTDTQYF. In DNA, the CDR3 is TGTGCCAGCAGCTTAGGTGCGGGTCGCACAGATACGCAGTATTTT.